These 2 T cell receptor beta chains were sequenced from one sample in a study of cytomegalovirus exposure and HLA in healthy donors. Use of 60 Vbeta and 13 Jbeta primers characterized the PCR. The protocol was immunoSEQ multiplex PCR, while the TCRdb copy is restricted to in-frame clones and leaves out a portion. This table holds some 190,000 clones, approximately 88% found once. Source material: PBMCs. The receptor source for this set is a boy aged 2 to 9 in good health and CMV-seronegative.

The chain carries TRBV6-6 and TRBJ1-1; maybe TRBD1 (6 bases). Trimming cost V 0 bases and J 1 base, with 6 bases left between them. The CDR3 extends over 14 amino acids. Germline assignment: CDR1 MNHNY and CDR2 SVGAGI (reference sequence). CDR3: CASSYSDRNTEAFF. Written as DNA, the CDR3 is TGTGCCAGCAGTTACTCGGACAGGAACACTGAAGCTTTCTTT.

The chain combines TRBV9 with TRBJ2-1; no definite D call. The CDR3 is made up of 15 amino acids. Germline V gives CDR1 SGDLS, CDR2 YYNGEE. Deletions cut 0 bases from V and 0 bases from J, with 7 bases between. Here the CDR3 DNA reads TGTGCCAGCAGCGTAGGCCCGAGCTCCTACAATGAGCAGTTCTTC. This gives the protein CASSVGPSSYNEQFF.